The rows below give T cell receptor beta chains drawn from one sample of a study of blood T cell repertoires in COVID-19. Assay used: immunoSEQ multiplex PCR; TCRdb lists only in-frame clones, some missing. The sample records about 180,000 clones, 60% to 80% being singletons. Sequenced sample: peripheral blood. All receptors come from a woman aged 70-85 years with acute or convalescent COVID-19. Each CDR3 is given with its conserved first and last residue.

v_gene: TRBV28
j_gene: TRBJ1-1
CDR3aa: CASRKGYTEAFF

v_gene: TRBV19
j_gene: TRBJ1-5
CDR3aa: CASSIQGASNQPQHF

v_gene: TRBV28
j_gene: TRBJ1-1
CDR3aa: CASSRQGRAEAFF

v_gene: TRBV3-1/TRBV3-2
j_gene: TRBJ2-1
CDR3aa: CASSQVVGLAGGVNEQFF

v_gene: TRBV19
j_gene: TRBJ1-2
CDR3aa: CASSTSGQPTTNYGYTF

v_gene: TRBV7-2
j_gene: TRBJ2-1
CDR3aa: CASSLDWTSGTYNEQFF

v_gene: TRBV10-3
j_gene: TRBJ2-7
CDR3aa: CAISATPSYEQYF

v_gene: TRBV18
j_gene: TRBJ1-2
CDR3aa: CASRTDNYGYTF

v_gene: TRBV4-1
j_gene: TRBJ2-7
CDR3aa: CASSLGTSYEQYF

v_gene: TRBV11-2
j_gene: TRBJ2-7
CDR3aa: CASSRVLASYEQYF

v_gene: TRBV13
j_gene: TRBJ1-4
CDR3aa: CASSLAPGNEKLFF